This T cell receptor (beta chain) was retrieved from a study of control samples from healthy donors and cancer patients. The V gene's germline CDR1 is KGHSH and CDR2 LQKENI. The CDR3 is made up of 15 amino acids. Trimming removed 3 bases from V and 4 bases from J, with 12 bases in between. Sequencing was performed with immunoSEQ multiplex PCR; in TCRdb, only in-frame clones are kept and a portion is missing. The repertoire has some 79,000 clones, about 91% of them found once; the top ten carry more than 7%. This clone was seen once. The sequencing input was blood. The receptor comes from a man aged 45-60 years in good health. V is TRBV18 and J is TRBJ2-2, with D unresolved. The CDR3, as DNA: TGTGCCAGCTCACCTTCGGGCCTGGGCACCGGGGAGCTGTTTTTT. Its translation is CASSPSGLGTGELFF.